This T cell receptor (beta chain) was retrieved from a study of cytomegalovirus exposure and HLA in healthy donors. Study-wide points: Three chains tied to CMV proved CMV antigen-specific in vitro.

V shed 4 bases, J shed 6 bases, and the junction held 9 bases outside the gene matches. CDR3 length equals 15 residues. Germline V gene data show CDR1 as SGHRS and CDR2 as YFSETQ. It was with 60 Vbeta and 13 Jbeta primers that the PCR ran. TCRdb keeps only in-frame clones here, not all; method: immunoSEQ multiplex PCR. The repertoire holds 120,000 or so clones, about four fifths seen once, with 1.8% in the top ten. For this clone: Antigen specificity is unknown.

Material: PBMCs. The chain recombines TRBV5-1 with TRBJ2-1; 8 positions agree with TRBD2. The sequence was obtained from a man between 18 and 35 years old in good health and CMV-seronegative. The CDR3 is CASSPGGGAGNEQFF. The CDR3 region has the DNA TGCGCCAGCAGCCCGGGGGGGGGCGCCGGCAATGAGCAGTTCTTC.